This T cell receptor (beta chain) was captured in a study of blood T cell repertoires in COVID-19. Overall study: From T cells, B-cell-depleted T cells, or PBMCs came the material, which was cDNA or gDNA.

Patients at the Seattle site were enrolled during active infection and followed longitudinally. Per the original methods: Estimates of nucleated cell counts were drawn from the amplification of reference gene primers. Sequenced by immunoSEQ multiplex PCR; TCRdb stores in-frame clones only, minus some. The DNA gave D and trimming, while V, J and clone size come from that table. The sample lists a few hundred thousand clones; over 75% were seen once. Germline V lookup: CDR1 SNHLY, CDR2 FYNNEI. Trimming removed 0 bases from V and 7 bases from J, with 14 bases in between. The CDR3 is made up of 15 amino acids.

The clonotype comes from a woman aged 25-40 years with COVID-19, enrolled during active disease. The chain employs TRBV2 and TRBJ2-3; D remains unclear. Sequencing was done on a sample of peripheral blood. The chain's CDR3 is CASSEASTWLHTQYF. DNA of the CDR3: TGTGCCAGCAGTGAAGCCTCGACTTGGCTCCATACGCAGTATTTT.